This record concerns one T cell receptor beta chain sequence. Its antigen remains unknown. The data are from a study of blood T cells in healthy people across ages. Overall study results and limits: A roughly linear age-dependent decrease characterized TCR beta diversity per million T cells.

Germline CDR1 and CDR2: DFQATT and SNEGSKA (reference sequence). The CDR3 length is 17 residues. V lost 2 bases, J lost 6 bases, and 17 bases stayed unmatched. Alongside a J-beta primer mix, a sample-barcoded 5' primer served in a second PCR lasting about 7 to 12 cycles. TCRdb used MiXCR to reprocess the 5' RACE reads, holding one entry per CDR3 protein. The sample contains approximately 490,000 distinct CDR3 sequences, around 24% of which appear only once. Another study also made use of these data, one on T cells of mothers and their children. This second report adds: Three healthy Caucasian mothers served as donors, and their six children did as well. Related mother-child pairs shared slightly more overlap than unrelated pairs, but the difference was non-significant.

This receptor was taken from a boy aged 5-17 years in good health. The sequencing input was blood. The chain is built from TRBV20-1 and TRBJ1-2, with 8 bases that match TRBD1. CDR3 DNA: TGCAGTGCTAGATTCGAGGACAGGGACCCCTTCCTCAATGGCTACACCTTC. Translated, it gives CSARFEDRDPFLNGYTF.